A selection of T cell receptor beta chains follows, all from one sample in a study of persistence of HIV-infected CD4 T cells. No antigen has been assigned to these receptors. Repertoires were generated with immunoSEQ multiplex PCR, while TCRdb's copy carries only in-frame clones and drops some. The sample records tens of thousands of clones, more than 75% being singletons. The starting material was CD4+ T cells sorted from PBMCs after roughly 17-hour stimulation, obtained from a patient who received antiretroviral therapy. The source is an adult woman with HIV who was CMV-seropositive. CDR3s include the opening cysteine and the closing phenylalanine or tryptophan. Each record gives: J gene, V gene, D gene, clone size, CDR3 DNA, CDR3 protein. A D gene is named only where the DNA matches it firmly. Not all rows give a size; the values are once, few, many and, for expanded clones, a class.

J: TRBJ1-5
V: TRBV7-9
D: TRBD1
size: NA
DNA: TGTGCCAGCGGCGGACAGGGGGCTCAGCCCCAGCATTTT
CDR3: CASGGQGAQPQHF

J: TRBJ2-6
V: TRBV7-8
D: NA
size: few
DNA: TGTGCCACGGGACTCACAGGTCTTAGTGGGGCCAACGTCCTGACTTTC
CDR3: CATGLTGLSGANVLTF

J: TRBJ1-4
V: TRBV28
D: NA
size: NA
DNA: TGTGCCAGCAGTTTGACAGGCGAAGGCGAAAAACTGTTTTTT
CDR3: CASSLTGEGEKLFF

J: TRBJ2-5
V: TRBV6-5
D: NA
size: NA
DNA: TGTGCCAGCAGTTACGGGGCTGGAGAGACCCAGTACTTC
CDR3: CASSYGAGETQYF

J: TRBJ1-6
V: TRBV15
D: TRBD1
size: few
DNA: TGTGCCACCAGCAGTGGGGGTCCAGGGGGATATTCACCCCTCCACTTT
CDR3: CATSSGGPGGYSPLHF

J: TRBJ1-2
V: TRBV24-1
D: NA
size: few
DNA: TGTGCCACCAGTGATTTCCCCCCAAACTATGGCTACACCTTC
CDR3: CATSDFPPNYGYTF

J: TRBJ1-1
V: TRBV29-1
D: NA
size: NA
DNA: TGCAGCGTTGCGGACACCCACACTGAAGCTTTCTTT
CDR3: CSVADTHTEAFF

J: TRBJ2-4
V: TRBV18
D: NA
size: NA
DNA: TGTGCCAGCTCACGACAGGAGGGTCTCCCCGAATCCCTGTACTTC
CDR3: CASSRQEGLPESLYF

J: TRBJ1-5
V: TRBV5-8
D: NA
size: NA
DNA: TGTGCCAGCAGCTTTTTAGGGATCGAGGGGGTTCAGCCCCAGCATTTT
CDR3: CASSFLGIEGVQPQHF

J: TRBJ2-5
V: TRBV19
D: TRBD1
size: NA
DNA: TGTGCCAGTAGCCCGGGACAGGGCGCGGCGGAGACCCAGTACTTC
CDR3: CASSPGQGAAETQYF

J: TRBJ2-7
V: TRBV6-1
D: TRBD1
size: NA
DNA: TGTGCCAGCAGTGCGCAACAGGGGATTTCCCTCTCCTACGAGCAGTACTTC
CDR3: CASSAQQGISLSYEQYF

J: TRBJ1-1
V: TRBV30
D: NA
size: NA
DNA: TGTGCCTGGAAACTGAACACTGAAGCTTTCTTT
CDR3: CAWKLNTEAFF

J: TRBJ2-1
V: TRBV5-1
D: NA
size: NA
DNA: TGCGCCAGCAGCTTCAGGGGGCGCGGGAGGGATGAGCAGTTCTTC
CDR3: CASSFRGRGRDEQFF

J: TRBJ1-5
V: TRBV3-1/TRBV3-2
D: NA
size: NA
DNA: TGTGCCAGCAGCCAAGATCTTACAGGGAATCAGCCCCAGCATTTT
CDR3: CASSQDLTGNQPQHF

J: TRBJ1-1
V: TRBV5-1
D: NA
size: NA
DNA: TGCGCCAGCAGCCAGACGATGAACACTGAAGCTTTCTTT
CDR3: CASSQTMNTEAFF

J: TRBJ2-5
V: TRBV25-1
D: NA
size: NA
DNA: TGTGCCAGCAGTGCCGGGGGCGGGCGGCAAAAAGAGACCCAGTACTTC
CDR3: CASSAGGGRQKETQYF

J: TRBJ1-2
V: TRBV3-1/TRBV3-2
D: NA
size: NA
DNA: TGTGCCAGCAGCCGAACAGACCCCTATGGCTACACCTTC
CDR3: CASSRTDPYGYTF

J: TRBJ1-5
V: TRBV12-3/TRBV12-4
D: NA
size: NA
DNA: TGTGCCAGCAGTTTAGGTGGGGAACAGCCCCAGCATTTT
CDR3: CASSLGGEQPQHF

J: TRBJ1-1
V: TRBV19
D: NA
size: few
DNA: TGTGCCAGTAGTATGGCTTCTGAAGCTTTCTTT
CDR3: CASSMASEAFF

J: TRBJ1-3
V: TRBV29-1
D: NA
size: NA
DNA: TGCAGCGTCCAACGCGGGGCAGGAAACACCATATATTTT
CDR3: CSVQRGAGNTIYF

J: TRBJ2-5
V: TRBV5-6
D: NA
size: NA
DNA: TGTGCCAGCAGCCACCCTCCTACAGGGTCGTGGGAGACCCAGTACTTC
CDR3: CASSHPPTGSWETQYF

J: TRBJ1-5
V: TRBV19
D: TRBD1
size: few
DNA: TGTGCCAGTAACCTGGACAGGGGGCAAAGTGGAAACAATCAGCCCCAGCATTTT
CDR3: CASNLDRGQSGNNQPQHF

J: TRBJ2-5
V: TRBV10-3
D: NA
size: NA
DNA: TGTGCCATCAGCGAGGGTATTGACTTGGGGGGCGCGGGAGAGACCCAGTACTTC
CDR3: CAISEGIDLGGAGETQYF

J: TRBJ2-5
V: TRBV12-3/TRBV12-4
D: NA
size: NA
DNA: TGTGCCAGCAGTGCGTCGGTAGCGGAGACCCAGTACTTC
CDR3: CASSASVAETQYF

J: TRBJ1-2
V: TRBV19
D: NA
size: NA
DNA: TGTGCCAGTAGTGGAAGACAGAACTATGGCTACACCTTC
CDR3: CASSGRQNYGYTF

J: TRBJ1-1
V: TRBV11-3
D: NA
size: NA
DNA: TGTGCCAGCAGCTCACTGGGGACCATGAACACTGAAGCTTTCTTT
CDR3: CASSSLGTMNTEAFF

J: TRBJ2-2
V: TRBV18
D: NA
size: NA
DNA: TGTGCCAGCTCACCCGACATAGCGAACACCGGGGAGCTGTTTTTT
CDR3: CASSPDIANTGELFF

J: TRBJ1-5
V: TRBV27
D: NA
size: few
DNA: TGTGCCAGCAGTTGGGGGGGCGGGGGCAATCAGCCCCAGCATTTT
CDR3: CASSWGGGGNQPQHF

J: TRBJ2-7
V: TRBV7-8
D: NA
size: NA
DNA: TGTGCCAGCAGCTTCCAAGACAGCTCCTACGAGCAGTACTTC
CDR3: CASSFQDSSYEQYF

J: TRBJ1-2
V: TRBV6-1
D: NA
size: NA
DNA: TGTGCCAGCAGTGACGACAGCCCTTCTATCTATGGCTACACCTTC
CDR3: CASSDDSPSIYGYTF

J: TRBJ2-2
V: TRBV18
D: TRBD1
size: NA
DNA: TGTGCCAGCTCACCCGACAGGGCCGGGGAGCTGTTTTTT
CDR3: CASSPDRAGELFF

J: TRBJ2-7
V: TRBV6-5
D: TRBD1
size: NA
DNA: TGTGCCAGCAGTCCACACAGGGGGAACGAGCAGTACTTC
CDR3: CASSPHRGNEQYF

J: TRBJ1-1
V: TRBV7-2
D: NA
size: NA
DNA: TGTGCCAGCAGCTCACCCCCAGGGAACACTGAAGCTTTCTTT
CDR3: CASSSPPGNTEAFF

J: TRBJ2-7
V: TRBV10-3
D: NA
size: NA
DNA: TGTGCCATCAGTGAGTCGGGGGGGGCTAATACCTACGAGCAGTACTTC
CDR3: CAISESGGANTYEQYF

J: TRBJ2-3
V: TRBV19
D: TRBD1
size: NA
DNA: TGTGCCAGCCGGGACAGGGAACTCACAGATACGCAGTATTTT
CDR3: CASRDRELTDTQYF

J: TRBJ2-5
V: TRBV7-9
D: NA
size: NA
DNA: TGTGCCAGCAGCTTTGGTCGGACAGTTAGGCAAGAGACCCAGTACTTC
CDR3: CASSFGRTVRQETQYF

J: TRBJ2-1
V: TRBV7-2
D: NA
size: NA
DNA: TGTGCCAGCACCTCTGGGGTCTACAATGAGCAGTTCTTC
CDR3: CASTSGVYNEQFF

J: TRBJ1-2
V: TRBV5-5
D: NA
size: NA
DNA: TGTGCCAGCAGCTTGGGGGGAGCTTTACCCTATGGCTACACCTTC
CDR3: CASSLGGALPYGYTF